These 16 T cell receptor beta chains came from one sample sequenced in a study of cytomegalovirus exposure and HLA in healthy donors (dated by TCRdb to 2015 to 2018). Receptor amplification or capture employed the immunoSEQ multiplex PCR assay. For the multiplex PCR, a mixture combining 60 forward primers for TCR Vbeta segments and 13 reverse primers for TCR Jbeta segments was used. TCRdb holds this immuneACCESS table with in-frame rearrangements only. Some clones are missing; in checked studies, unresolved V genes explain under half, and the rest has no known cause. In all, the sample holds some 170,000 clones, and about four fifths of those were seen once. The ten largest clones capture roughly 5.2% of the sample. Sequenced input: PBMCs. All receptors derive from a woman between 18 and 29 years old in good health and CMV-seropositive.

The V gene is TRBV6-1, the J gene TRBJ2-7, with TRBD1 as a possible D gene (5 bases). CDR1 and CDR2 (germline): MNHNS, SASEGT. The CDR3 spans 15 residues. V shed 6 bases and J shed 0 bases, with 15 bases lying between them. The DNA of the CDR3 is TGTGCCAGCAGACCTTTACAGGCCAGCTCCTACGAGCAGTACTTC. Protein: CASRPLQASSYEQYF.

This clone was seen a single time. The gene calls are TRBV7-8 and TRBJ1-3, with D unclear. V was pared by 1 base and J by 0 bases, with 10 bases between. The CDR3 is 16 residues long. The V gene's germline CDR1 is SGHVS and CDR2 FQNEAQ. The CDR3 nucleotides are TGTGCCAGCAGCTTAGTAATCCCGGGCTCTGGAAACACCATATATTTT. It yields the protein CASSLVIPGSGNTIYF.

V is TRBV21-1 and J is TRBJ1-6; TRBD1 reflects the table's D call only, with no check against the DNA. TRBV21-1 is classified as a pseudogene. The CDR3 is 12 amino acids. The CDR3 DNA sequence: TGTGCCAGCTCCGACAGGGGGACACCCCTCCACTTT. Protein: CASSDRGTPLHF.

The chain carries TRBV7-8 and TRBJ1-2, with TRBD1 matching over 8 bases. The ends lost 1 base at V and 8 bases at J; junction bases unmatched: 12. From germline, CDR1 is SGHVS and CDR2 FQNEAQ. This CDR3 region has 16 residues. CDR3 amino acids: CASSLERQGARRGYTF. In DNA form, the CDR3 reads TGTGCCAGCAGCTTAGAACGCCAGGGGGCGCGGAGAGGCTACACCTTC. Full variable domain (missing parts from reference TRBV7-8 and TRBJ1-2): GAGVSQSPRYKVAKRGQDVALRCDPISGHVSLFWYQQALGQGPEFLTYFQNEAQLDKSGLPSDRFFAERPEGSVSTLKIQRTQQEDSAVYLCASSLERQGARRGYTFGSGTRLTVV.

The chain couples TRBV6-6 to TRBJ2-3; possible D gene TRBD1, 5 bases. Between the trimmed V and J ends, which lost 6 bases and 6 bases, there was a span of 13 bases. This CDR3 comprises 13 residues. CDR1 MNHNY and CDR2 SVGAGI come from the germline V gene (reference sequence). The CDR3 reads CASSKTELDTQYF. In DNA form, the CDR3 reads TGTGCCAGCAGCAAGACAGAGCTCGATACGCAGTATTTT.

The chain links TRBV5-1 to TRBJ2-1; TRBD2 aligns across 12 bases. The CDR3 contains 15 residues. Trimming took 0 bases from V and 6 from J; bases not matched to a gene: 1. Germline CDR1 reads SGHRS; CDR2 reads YFSETQ. CDR3 DNA sequence: TGCGCCAGCAGCTTGGGACTAGCGGGGGTCAATGAGCAGTTCTTC. Amino acid sequence: CASSLGLAGVNEQFF.

The count of this clone is one. The rearrangement links TRBV15 to TRBJ2-5; maybe TRBD1 (5 bases). Germline V gene data show CDR1 as LNHNV and CDR2 as YYDKDF (reference sequence). V lost 0 bases to trimming and J lost 3 bases, with 11 bases between them. This CDR3 has 15 residues. CDR3 region: CATSREYGREETQYF. CDR3 nucleotide sequence: TGTGCCACCAGCAGAGAGTATGGCAGGGAAGAGACCCAGTACTTC.

The CDR3 loop is CASSLAPPGNEAFF. In nucleotides, the CDR3 is TGCGCCAGCAGCTTGGCACCTCCGGGGAATGAAGCTTTCTTT. The chain is built from TRBV5-1 and TRBJ1-1, with D uncertain. This CDR3 region has 14 residues. Germline V gene data show CDR1 as SGHRS and CDR2 as YFSETQ. V was clipped by 0 bases and J by 7 bases, with 13 bases between them.

This clone occurred once. CDR3 amino acids: CASSSTSEQYF. The DNA for the CDR3 is TGTGCCAGCAGTTCAACTTCCGAGCAGTACTTC. This chain links TRBV28 with TRBJ2-7; no definite D call. Deletions cut 4 bases from V and 6 bases from J, with 7 bases between. The CDR3 runs to 11 residues. Germline values: CDR1 MDHEN, CDR2 SYDVKM.

The chain joins TRBV7-2 to TRBJ2-3; 13 bases map to TRBD2. CDR3 length equals 17 residues. The J segment lost 5 bases and the V segment lost 1 base, leaving 6 bases of the junction unmatched. Germline assignment: CDR1 SGHTA and CDR2 FQGNSA. The chain's CDR3 is CASSLGLAGGGEDTQYF. The DNA for the CDR3 is TGTGCCAGCAGCTTAGGACTAGCGGGGGGCGGGGAAGATACGCAGTATTTT.

The V gene is TRBV11-2, the J gene TRBJ2-3; D remains unclear. Trimming took off 4 bases at V and 2 bases at J, with 4 bases between the two ends. The CDR3 has 12 amino acids. CDR1 and CDR2 (germline): SGHAT, FQNNGV. CDR3 nucleotide sequence: TGTGCCAGCAGCTCCTACACAGATACGCAGTATTTT. Protein: CASSSYTDTQYF.

This chain links TRBV7-8 with TRBJ2-3; possible D gene TRBD2, 6 bases. There are 16 residues in the CDR3. Deletions cut 5 bases from V and 8 bases from J, with 23 bases between. CDR1 and CDR2 from the germline V gene are SGHVS and FQNEAQ. The CDR3 DNA reads as TGTGCCAGCAGCAGAAGTCGGACTACCGCGGAAGGTACGCAGTATTTT. It specifies CASSRSRTTAEGTQYF.

This chain connects TRBV4-2 to TRBJ2-2; TRBD2 agrees at 12 bases. V dropped 4 bases and J dropped 0; count of bases not matched to a gene: 12. CDR1 is LGHNA, CDR2 YNFKEQ, per germline. CDR3 size: 20 residues. This chain's CDR3 is CASSPRLAGAQLTNTGELFF. The DNA for the CDR3 is TGTGCCAGCAGCCCTCGACTAGCGGGGGCACAATTGACGAACACCGGGGAGCTGTTTTTT.

The chain has TRBV2 and TRBJ2-2; D possibly corresponds to TRBD1 (5 bases). V lost 7 bases, J lost 4 bases, and 13 bases lay in between. Germline V lookup: CDR1 SNHLY, CDR2 FYNNEI. This CDR3 comprises 14 residues. CDR3 residues: CASTESRATGELFF. The CDR3 DNA reads as TGTGCCAGCACAGAAAGCAGGGCCACCGGGGAGCTGTTTTTT. The full variable domain, completed using reference TRBV2 and TRBJ2-2, is EPEVTQTPSHQVTQMGQEVILRCVPISNHLYFYWYRQILGQKVEFLVSFYNNEISEKSEIFDDQFSVERPDGSNFTLKIRSTKLEDSAMYFCASTESRATGELFFGEGSRLTVL.

This clone was counted only a few times. The chain's CDR3 is CSVGGTLSGETQYF. The CDR3 DNA sequence: TGCAGCGTGGGAGGGACTCTCAGTGGGGAGACCCAGTACTTC. The chain joins TRBV29-1 to TRBJ2-5; 7 nucleotides match TRBD2. V shed 6 bases and J 5 bases; nucleotides not matched to a gene: 12. The CDR3 loop spans 14 amino acids. Looked up from germline, CDR1 is SQVTM and CDR2 is ANQGSEA.

The V and J genes are TRBV9 and TRBJ1-6; 7 bases align to TRBD1. Trimming cost V 3 bases and J 7 bases; bases outside gene matches: 1. The CDR3 has 13 amino acids. Germline CDR1 reads SGDLS; CDR2 reads YYNGEE. CDR3: CASSGQGNSPLHF. CDR3 coding DNA: TGTGCCAGCAGCGGACAGGGAAATTCACCCCTCCACTTT.